Here is one T cell receptor beta chain with its context. This specimen comes from a study of cytomegalovirus exposure and HLA in healthy donors. Sequencing used immunoSEQ multiplex PCR; TCRdb keeps in-frame clones, though not all of them. The sample holds some 76,000 clones; approximately 93% are singletons and the top ten take less than 2.5%. After removal of 3 bases from V and 0 bases from J, the junction contained 7 bases not matched to a gene. The CDR3 consists of 18 residues. Germline assignment: CDR1 LNHDA and CDR2 SQIVND (reference sequence). This chain joins TRBV19 and TRBJ2-6, with 8 bases aligning to TRBD1. The sequenced sample consisted of PBMCs. The sequence was obtained from a young woman in good health and CMV-seronegative. The CDR3 nucleotides read TGTGCCAGTAGTATTAAGACAGGGGCGTTCTCTGGGGCCAACGTCCTGACTTTC. This sequence encodes CASSIKTGAFSGANVLTF.